A selection of T cell receptor beta chains follows, all from one sample in a study of patients and donors after allogeneic stem cell transplantation. TCRdb reanalysed the RT-PCR reads using MiXCR and keeps one entry per CDR3 protein. The sample records approximately 88,000 distinct CDR3 sequences, roughly 5.1% being singletons. Sequencing was carried out using blood, either unsorted or a sorted T cell fraction (not recorded which). The receptors come from a human donor who was either an allogeneic HSCT recipient or a stem cell or donor lymphocyte infusion donor (not recorded which). It is not recorded whose cells these are; they may come from a transplant donor. Each CDR3 is given with its conserved first and last residue. The order of the fields is V gene, J gene, D gene, clone size, CDR3 DNA, CDR3 protein. A D gene is named only where the DNA matches it firmly. Not all rows give a size; the values are once, few, many and, for expanded clones, a class.

TRBV5-1,TRBJ2-1,.,many,TGCGCCAGCAGCTTAGATGGACAGCCCAGCTCCTACAATGAGCAGTTCTTC,CASSLDGQPSSYNEQFF
TRBV6-1,TRBJ2-1,.,few,TGTGCCAGCAGTGAATTCCGACAGGCGTACAATGAGCAGTTCTTC,CASSEFRQAYNEQFF
TRBV29-1,TRBJ1-1,.,many,TGCAGCGTTACGGGGGGCCTCATGAACACTGAAGCTTTCTTT,CSVTGGLMNTEAFF
TRBV3-1,TRBJ2-3,.,many,TGTGCCAGCACCGACCAGGGCGGAGGGACCCCGCAGTATTTT,CASTDQGGGTPQYF
TRBV10-3,TRBJ2-7,.,few,TGTGCCATCAGCGGGTCCTACGAGCAGTACTTC,CAISGSYEQYF
TRBV5-1,TRBJ1-2,.,many,TGCGCCAGCAGCGGCGACCTAGGGAGAGAGAGCTATGGCTACACCTTC,CASSGDLGRESYGYTF
TRBV7-3,TRBJ2-7,TRBD1,many,TGTGCCAGCAGCCGAAAAGGGACAGATTACGAGCAGTACTTC,CASSRKGTDYEQYF
TRBV6-5,TRBJ1-2,TRBD1,few,TGTGCCAGCAGTTACTCGGACAGGCGTAACTATGGCTACACCTTC,CASSYSDRRNYGYTF
TRBV5-1,TRBJ1-1,TRBD1,many,TGCGCCAGCAGCTTTGGAGGGACAGAACAAACTGAAGCTTTCTTT,CASSFGGTEQTEAFF
TRBV3-1,TRBJ2-5,TRBD1,.,TGTGCCAGCAGCAGCCGGGACAGGGGGTGGGAGACCCAGTACTTC,CASSSRDRGWETQYF
TRBV5-4,TRBJ2-3,.,.,TGTGCCAGCAGCTCCCGGGCCGCAGGAGATACGCAGTATTTT,CASSSRAAGDTQYF
TRBV12-3/TRBV12-4,TRBJ1-4,TRBD1,many,TGTGCCAGCAGTACCGGGACAGGGGTCCTTGAAAAACTGTTTTTT,CASSTGTGVLEKLFF
TRBV20-1,TRBJ2-4,.,many,TGCAGTGCCAGGCATCAAAACATTCAGTACTTC,CSARHQNIQYF
TRBV20-1,TRBJ2-3,.,.,TGCAGTGCCCCCGACTATCGCACAGATACGCAGTATTTT,CSAPDYRTDTQYF
TRBV18,TRBJ2-5,.,many,TGTGCCAGCTCACCAACGTACCAAGAGACCCAGTACTTC,CASSPTYQETQYF
TRBV29-1,TRBJ2-7,TRBD1,many,TGCAGCGTTGAGGGACAGGGGGTTTCCGAGCAGTACTTC,CSVEGQGVSEQYF
TRBV3-1,TRBJ2-7,.,many,TGTGCCAGCAGCCAATCGGGGCGCAGGGAGCAGTACTTC,CASSQSGRREQYF
TRBV6-1,TRBJ1-1,.,many,TGTGCCAGCCTTAAGGGGGACGCGAGCACTGAAGCTTTCTTT,CASLKGDASTEAFF
TRBV4-2,TRBJ1-5,.,many,TGTGCCAGCAGCCAAGGGGTGGAGGGAAGGGCGGGGAGTGAGCCCCAGCATTTT,CASSQGVEGRAGSEPQHF
TRBV30,TRBJ2-1,TRBD2,.,TGTGCCTGGAGTGTAAGAGCTAGCGGACTTTACAATGAGCAGTTCTTC,CAWSVRASGLYNEQFF
TRBV7-8,TRBJ2-5,.,many,TGTGCCAGCATCCTAAATGTGTTGGGGGTTCAAGAGACCCAGTACTTC,CASILNVLGVQETQYF
TRBV7-2,TRBJ2-3,TRBD2,many,TGTGCCAGCAGCCCATCCCTGGGCGGGAGGGCCACAGATACGCAGTATTTT,CASSPSLGGRATDTQYF
TRBV6-2/TRBV6-3,TRBJ1-1,TRBD1,.,TGTGCCAGCAACGGACAGGGTCGGCACACTGAAGCTTTCTTT,CASNGQGRHTEAFF
TRBV4-1,TRBJ2-2,.,few,TGCGCCAGCAGCCAAGGTCCAATACCCGGGGAGCTGTTTTTT,CASSQGPIPGELFF
TRBV5-1,TRBJ2-7,.,many,TGCGCCAGCAGCGATGGAGGCGAGCAGTACTTC,CASSDGGEQYF
TRBV14,TRBJ2-7,.,.,TGTGCCAGCAGCCAAGATCGGGTGAAACCCGAGCAGTACTTC,CASSQDRVKPEQYF
TRBV6-1,TRBJ2-1,.,many,TGTGCCAGCAGTCTAGCTGGAACTTACTACAATGAGCAGTTCTTC,CASSLAGTYYNEQFF